The entry that follows covers one T cell receptor beta chain sequence. Method: immunoSEQ multiplex PCR; TCRdb's copy keeps in-frame clones and lacks some. The table records 120,000 or so clones, approximately 91% of them present only once. These data are taken from a study of T cell responses to AZD1222 COVID-19 vaccine. Looked up from germline, CDR1 is MNHEY and CDR2 is SMNVEV (reference sequence). This CDR3 region has 11 residues. V was cut by 7 bases and J by 4 bases, with 7 bases left in between. The material sequenced was peripheral blood, taken on day 0 of AZD1222 vaccination. The V and J genes are TRBV27 and TRBJ1-1; no clear D. This clonotype was sampled from an adult in good health. DNA for the CDR3: TGTGCCAGCATAATGGGCACTGAAGCTTTCTTT. Translating gives CASIMGTEAFF.